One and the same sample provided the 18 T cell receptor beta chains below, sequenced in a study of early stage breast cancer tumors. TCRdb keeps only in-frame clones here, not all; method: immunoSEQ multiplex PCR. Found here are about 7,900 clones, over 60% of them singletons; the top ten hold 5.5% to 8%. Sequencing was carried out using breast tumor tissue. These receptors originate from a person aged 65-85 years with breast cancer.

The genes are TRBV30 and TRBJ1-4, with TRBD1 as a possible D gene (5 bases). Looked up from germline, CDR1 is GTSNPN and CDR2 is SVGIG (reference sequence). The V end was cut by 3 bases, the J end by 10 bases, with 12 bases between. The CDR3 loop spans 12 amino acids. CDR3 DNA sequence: TGTGCCTGGAGCGCCCGGGGGGGAAAACTGTTTTTT. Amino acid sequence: CAWSARGGKLFF.

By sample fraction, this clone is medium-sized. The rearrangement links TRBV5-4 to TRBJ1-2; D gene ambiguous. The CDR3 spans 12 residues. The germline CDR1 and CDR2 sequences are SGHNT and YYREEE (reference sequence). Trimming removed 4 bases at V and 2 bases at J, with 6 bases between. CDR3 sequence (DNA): TGTGCCAGCAGCGAGGCGAACTATGGCTACACCTTC. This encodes CASSEANYGYTF.

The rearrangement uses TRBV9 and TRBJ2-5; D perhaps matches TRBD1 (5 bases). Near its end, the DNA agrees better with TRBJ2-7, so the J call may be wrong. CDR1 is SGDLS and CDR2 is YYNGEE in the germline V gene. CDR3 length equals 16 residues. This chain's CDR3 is CASSADGADGSYEQYF. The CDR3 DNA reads TGTGCCAGCAGCGCCGATGGGGCAGACGGTTCCTACGAGCAGTACTTC.

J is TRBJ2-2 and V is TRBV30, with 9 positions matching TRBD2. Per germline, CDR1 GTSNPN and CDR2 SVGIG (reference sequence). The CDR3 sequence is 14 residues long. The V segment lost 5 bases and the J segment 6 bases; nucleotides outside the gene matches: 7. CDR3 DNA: TGTGCCTGGGAGGCCAGCGGGGGGTCCGGGGAGCTGTTTTTT. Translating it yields CAWEASGGSGELFF.

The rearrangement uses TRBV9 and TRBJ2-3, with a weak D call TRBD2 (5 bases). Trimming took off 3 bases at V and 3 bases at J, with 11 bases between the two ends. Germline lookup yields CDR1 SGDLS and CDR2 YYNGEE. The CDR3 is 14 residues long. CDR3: CASSAGMGTDTQYF. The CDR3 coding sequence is TGTGCCAGCAGCGCGGGGATGGGGACAGATACGCAGTATTTT.

The CDR3 DNA reads as TGTGCCATTTTTACCGACAGCCGGGCCGGGGAGCTGTTTTTT. Protein sequence: CAIFTDSRAGELFF. The chain is built from TRBV10-3 and TRBJ2-2, with a weak D call TRBD1 (5 bases). This CDR3 is 14 amino acids long. V lost 9 bases and J lost 6, with 17 bases in between. CDR1 ENHRY and CDR2 SYGVKD come from the germline V gene.

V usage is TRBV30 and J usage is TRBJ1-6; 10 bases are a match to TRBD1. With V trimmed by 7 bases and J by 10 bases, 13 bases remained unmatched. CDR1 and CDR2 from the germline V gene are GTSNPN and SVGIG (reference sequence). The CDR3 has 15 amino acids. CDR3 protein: CASSGGTGVRSPLHF. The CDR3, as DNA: TGTGCCTCCTCCGGGGGGACAGGGGTACGCTCACCCCTCCACTTT.

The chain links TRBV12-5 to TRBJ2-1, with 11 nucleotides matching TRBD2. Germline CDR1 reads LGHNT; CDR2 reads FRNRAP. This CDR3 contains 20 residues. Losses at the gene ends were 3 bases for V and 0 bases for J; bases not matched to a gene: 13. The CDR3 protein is CASGFLGLAGVLSSYNEQFF. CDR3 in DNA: TGTGCTAGTGGTTTCCTTGGACTAGCGGGCGTCTTGAGCTCCTACAATGAGCAGTTCTTC.

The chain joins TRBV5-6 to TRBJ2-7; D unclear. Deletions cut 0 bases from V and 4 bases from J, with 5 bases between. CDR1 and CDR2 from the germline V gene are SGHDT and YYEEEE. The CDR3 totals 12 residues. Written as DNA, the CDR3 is TGTGCCAGCAGCTTGGAGCCATACGAGCAGTACTTC. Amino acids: CASSLEPYEQYF.

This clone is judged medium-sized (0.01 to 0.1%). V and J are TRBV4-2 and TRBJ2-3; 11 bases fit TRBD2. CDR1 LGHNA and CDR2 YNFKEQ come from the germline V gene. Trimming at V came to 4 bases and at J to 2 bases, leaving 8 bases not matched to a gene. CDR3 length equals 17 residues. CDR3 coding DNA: TGTGCCAGCAGCCGCGGGGGACTAGCGGAAATCACAGATACGCAGTATTTT. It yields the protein CASSRGGLAEITDTQYF.

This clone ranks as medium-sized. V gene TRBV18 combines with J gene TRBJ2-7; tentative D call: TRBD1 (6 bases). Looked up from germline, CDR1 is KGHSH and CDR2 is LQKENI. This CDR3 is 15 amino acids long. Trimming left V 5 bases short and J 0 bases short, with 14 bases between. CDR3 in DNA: TGTGCCAGCTCATCAAACCGACAGGACTCCTACGAGCAGTACTTC. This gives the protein CASSSNRQDSYEQYF.

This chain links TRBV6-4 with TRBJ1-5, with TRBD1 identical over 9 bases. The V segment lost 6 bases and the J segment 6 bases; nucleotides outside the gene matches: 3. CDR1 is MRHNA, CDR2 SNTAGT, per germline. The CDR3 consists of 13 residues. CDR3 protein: CASSRQGGQPQHF. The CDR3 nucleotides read TGTGCCAGCAGCCGACAGGGGGGTCAGCCCCAGCATTTT.

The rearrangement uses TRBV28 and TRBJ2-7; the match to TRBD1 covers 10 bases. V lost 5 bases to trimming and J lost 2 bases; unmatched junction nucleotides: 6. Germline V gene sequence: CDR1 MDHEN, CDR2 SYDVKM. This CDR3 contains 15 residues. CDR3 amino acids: CASSAPGTGAYEQYF. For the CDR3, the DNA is TGTGCCAGCAGTGCCCCCGGGACAGGGGCCTACGAGCAGTACTTC.

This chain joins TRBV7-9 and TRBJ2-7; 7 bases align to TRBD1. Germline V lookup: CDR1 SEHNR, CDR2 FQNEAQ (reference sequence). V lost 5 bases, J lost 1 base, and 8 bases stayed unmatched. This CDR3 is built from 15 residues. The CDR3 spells CASSVTGAPSYEQYF. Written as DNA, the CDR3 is TGTGCCAGCAGCGTCACAGGGGCCCCTTCCTACGAGCAGTACTTC.

The CDR3 DNA reads as TGTGCCAGCAGCTTTTTGCAGGGGGGCTCACCCCTCCACTTT. This gives the protein CASSFLQGGSPLHF. The chain carries TRBV5-6 and TRBJ1-6; 7 nucleotides align to TRBD1. Germline V CDR1 and CDR2: SGHDT, YYEEEE. This CDR3 spans 14 amino acids. V lost 2 bases to trimming and J lost 10 bases; unmatched junction nucleotides: 6.

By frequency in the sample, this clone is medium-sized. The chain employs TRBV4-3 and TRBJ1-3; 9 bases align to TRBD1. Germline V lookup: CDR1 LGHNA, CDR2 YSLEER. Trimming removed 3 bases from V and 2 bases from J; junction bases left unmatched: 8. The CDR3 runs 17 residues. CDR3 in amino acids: CASSHLLGQGAGNTIYF. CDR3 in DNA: TGCGCCAGCAGCCACCTCCTGGGACAGGGAGCTGGAAACACCATATATTTT.

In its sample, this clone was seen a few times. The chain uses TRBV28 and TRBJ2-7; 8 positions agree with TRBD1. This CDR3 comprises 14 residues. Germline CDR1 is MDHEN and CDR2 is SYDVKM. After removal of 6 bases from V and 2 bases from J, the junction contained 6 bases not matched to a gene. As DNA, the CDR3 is TGTGCCAGCAGACCACCAGGGGGCACCTACGAGCAGTACTTC. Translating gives CASRPPGGTYEQYF.

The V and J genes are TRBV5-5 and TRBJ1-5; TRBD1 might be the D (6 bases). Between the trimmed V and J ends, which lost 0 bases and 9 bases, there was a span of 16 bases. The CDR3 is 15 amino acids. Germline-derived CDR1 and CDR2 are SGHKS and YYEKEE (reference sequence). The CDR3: CASSLGQGPLGPQHF. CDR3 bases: TGTGCCAGCAGCTTGGGCCAGGGGCCCTTGGGGCCCCAGCATTTT.